This T cell receptor beta chain was found in a study of T cell changes during pregnancy in multiple sclerosis. Data came from immunoSEQ multiplex PCR; TCRdb stores just in-frame clones and leaves some out. The sample yields roughly 80,000 clones, about 93% seen once. Between the trimmed V and J ends, which lost 3 bases and 0 bases, there was a span of 11 bases. Germline V gene sequence: CDR1 SGHDN, CDR2 FVKESK. The CDR3 is made up of 16 amino acids. The rearrangement links TRBV14 to TRBJ2-2; D is unclear. This clonotype was obtained from a female donor with multiple sclerosis, enrolled in a pregnancy study. Sequencing was performed on peripheral blood, taken in the first trimester of pregnancy. The CDR3 nucleotides are TGTGCCAGCAGCCATCCGCGGCATTCGAACACCGGGGAGCTGTTTTTT. It yields the protein CASSHPRHSNTGELFF. The full variable domain, its missing parts supplied by reference TRBV14 and TRBJ2-2, is EAGVTQFPSHSVIEKGQTVTLRCDPISGHDNLYWYRRVMGKEIKFLLHFVKESKQDESGMPNNRFLAERTGGTYSTLKVQPAELEDSGVYFCASSHPRHSNTGELFFGEGSRLTVL.